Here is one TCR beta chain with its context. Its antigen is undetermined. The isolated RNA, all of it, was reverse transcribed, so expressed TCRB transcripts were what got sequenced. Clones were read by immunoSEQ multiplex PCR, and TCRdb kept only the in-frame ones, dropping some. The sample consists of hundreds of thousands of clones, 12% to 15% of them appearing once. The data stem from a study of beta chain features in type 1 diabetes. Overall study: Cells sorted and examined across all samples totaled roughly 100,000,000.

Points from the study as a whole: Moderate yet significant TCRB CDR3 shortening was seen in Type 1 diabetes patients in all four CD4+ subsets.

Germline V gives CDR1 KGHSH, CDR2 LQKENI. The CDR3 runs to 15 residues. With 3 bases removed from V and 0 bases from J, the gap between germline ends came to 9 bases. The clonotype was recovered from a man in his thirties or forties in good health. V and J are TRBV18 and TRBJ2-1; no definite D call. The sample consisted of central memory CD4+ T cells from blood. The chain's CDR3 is CASSPDQSSYNEQFF. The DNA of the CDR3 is TGTGCCAGCTCACCCGATCAGAGCTCCTACAATGAGCAGTTCTTC.